The 28 T cell receptor beta chains presented below share a single source sample, sequenced in a study of cytotoxic CD8 clonotypes in ibrutinib-treated CLL. Only in-frame clones appear in the TCRdb table, and some are missing; sequencing was by immunoSEQ multiplex PCR. The sample lists over 65,000 clones, 68% occurring once. Source: PBMCs, taken after 12 months of ibrutinib treatment. All receptors come from a human donor with chronic lymphocytic leukemia.

The gene calls are TRBV7-9 and TRBJ2-1; the D is unclear. The length of the CDR3 is 10 residues. Germline V gene sequence: CDR1 SEHNR, CDR2 FQNEAQ (reference sequence). Trimming pared 10 bases from V and 6 bases from J, leaving 7 bases between. In nucleotides, the CDR3 is TGTGCCACAGATGCCAATGAGCAGTTCTTC. It encodes CATDANEQFF.

This clone was detected only a few times. The chain has TRBV18 and TRBJ1-1; TRBD1 is a possible D gene (5 bases). This CDR3 has 14 amino acids. Germline V gene sequence: CDR1 KGHSH, CDR2 LQKENI. V was trimmed by 3 bases and J by 3 bases, leaving 11 bases between them. CDR3 region: CASSPQQGYTEAFF. The DNA for the CDR3 is TGTGCCAGCTCACCGCAGCAGGGATACACTGAAGCTTTCTTT.

As DNA, the CDR3 is TGTGCCTGGGAGGCGGGGAATTCACCCCTCCACTTT. It specifies CAWEAGNSPLHF. The V gene is TRBV30, the J gene TRBJ1-6, with D unresolved. V was trimmed by 5 bases and J by 7 bases, leaving 9 bases between them. CDR1 is GTSNPN, CDR2 SVGIG, per germline (reference sequence). The CDR3 is made up of 12 amino acids.

CDR3 loop: CASSPLTGWTGELFF. The CDR3 DNA is TGTGCCAGCAGCCCACTGACAGGGTGGACCGGGGAGCTGTTTTTT. This chain uses TRBV9 with TRBJ2-2; 7 bases are a match to TRBD1. There are 15 residues in the CDR3. V was clipped by 4 bases and J by 5 bases; unmatched bases: 8. Germline CDR1 reads SGDLS; CDR2 reads YYNGEE.

The chain carries TRBV15 and TRBJ2-7; TRBD1 matches 11 bases. Germline V gene sequence: CDR1 LNHNV, CDR2 YYDKDF (reference sequence). The CDR3 is 15 amino acids. The V segment lost 5 bases and the J segment 2 bases; nucleotides outside the gene matches: 5. The CDR3 region is CATSGQGATTYEQYF. CDR3 nucleotides: TGTGCCACCAGCGGACAGGGGGCAACCACCTACGAGCAGTACTTC.

The chain is built from TRBV5-1 and TRBJ1-1, with a weak D call TRBD1 (5 bases). The CDR3 is 13 residues long. Germline CDR1 reads SGHRS; CDR2 reads YFSETQ. V lost 9 bases and J lost 11, with 23 bases in between. The CDR3 sequence: CATAAQTRGEAFF. The CDR3 nucleotides read TGCGCCACCGCGGCCCAAACACGGGGGGAGGCTTTCTTT. Full variable domain (outside the CDR3, taken from reference TRBV5-1 and TRBJ1-1): KAGVTQTPRYLIKTRGQQVTLSCSPISGHRSVSWYQQTPGQGLQFLFEYFSETQRNKGNFPGRFSGRQFSNSRSEMNVSTLELGDSALYLCATAAQTRGEAFFGQGTRLTVV.

The chain employs TRBV5-5 and TRBJ1-1, with D perhaps TRBD1 (5 bases). Germline V gene lookup returns CDR1 SGHKS and CDR2 YYEKEE (reference sequence). There are 13 residues in the CDR3. V was clipped by 1 base and J by 8 bases, with 12 bases between them. The CDR3 DNA reads as TGTGCCAGCAGCTTGTTGCGGGGCCAAGAAGCTTTCTTT. Translated, it gives CASSLLRGQEAFF.

This clone was counted only a few times. The chain employs TRBV4-2 and TRBJ1-4, with 8 bases matching TRBD1. Unmatched junction bases numbered 13, after V lost 4 bases and J lost 3 bases. CDR3 length: 18 residues. From germline, CDR1 is LGHNA and CDR2 YNFKEQ. DNA for the CDR3: TGTGCCAGCAGCCTCATCTGGGACAGGACATCTTCTAATGAAAAACTGTTTTTT. This encodes CASSLIWDRTSSNEKLFF.

The chain uses TRBV30 and TRBJ1-3, with a possible D match to TRBD1 (6 bases). Trimming took off 7 bases at V and 0 bases at J, with 13 bases between the two ends. The length of the CDR3 is 14 residues. From germline, CDR1 is GTSNPN and CDR2 SVGIG (reference sequence). CDR3 in amino acids: CALRGGTSGNTIYF. For the CDR3, the DNA is TGTGCCTTGAGGGGGGGCACCTCTGGAAACACCATATATTTT.

The CDR3 DNA reads as TGTGCCAGCAGCTTAACCGGGGAGCTGTTTTTT. Encoded protein: CASSLTGELFF. The V call is TRBV7-3, the J call TRBJ2-2; D is undetermined. Trimming removed 0 bases from V and 7 bases from J, with 0 bases in between. In germline, CDR1 is SGHTA, CDR2 FQGTGA. The CDR3 is made up of 11 amino acids.

This clone came up a few times. This chain joins TRBV7-8 and TRBJ2-1, with D possibly matching TRBD2 (6 bases). This CDR3 is 17 amino acids long. Germline V lookup: CDR1 SGHVS, CDR2 FQNEAQ. V was clipped by 3 bases and J by 0 bases, with 15 bases between them. Here the CDR3 DNA reads TGTGCCAGCAGCTTCGACCTCACTAGCTACTCCTACAATGAGCAGTTCTTC. Residues: CASSFDLTSYSYNEQFF.

This chain connects TRBV7-2 to TRBJ1-5; unclear D gene. With 5 bases removed from V and 0 bases from J, the gap between germline ends came to 20 bases. The CDR3 is 18 residues long. The germline V gene encodes CDR1 SGHTA and CDR2 FQGNSA. The CDR3 reads CASSPNRAASHSNQPQHF. CDR3 coding DNA: TGTGCCAGCAGCCCAAACCGGGCAGCTTCCCATAGCAATCAGCCCCAGCATTTT.

The chain couples TRBV28 to TRBJ2-7; D perhaps matches TRBD2 (6 bases). With 5 bases removed from V and 7 bases from J, the gap between germline ends came to 24 bases. This CDR3 has 16 residues. Germline loops: CDR1 MDHEN, CDR2 SYDVKM. The CDR3 is CASSPTGRGELGEQYF. The CDR3 nucleotides are TGTGCCAGCAGTCCGACCGGCCGCGGGGAGCTAGGTGAGCAGTACTTC.

The rearrangement links TRBV6-5 to TRBJ2-2, with TRBD2 identical over 7 bases. V was clipped by 2 bases and J by 5 bases; unmatched bases: 5. The germline CDR1 and CDR2 sequences are MNHEY and SVGAGI. The CDR3 consists of 15 residues. The CDR3 reads CASSYRRGVTGELFF. In DNA, the CDR3 is TGTGCCAGCAGTTACCGCCGGGGGGTTACCGGGGAGCTGTTTTTT.

V is TRBV5-4 and J is TRBJ1-3, with D perhaps matching TRBD1 (6 bases). Germline V gene data show CDR1 as SGHNT and CDR2 as YYREEE (reference sequence). Trimming took 4 bases from V and 2 from J, leaving 7 bases between them. The CDR3 totals 13 residues. CDR3 in amino acids: CASSGTPGNTIYF. The CDR3 coding sequence is TGTGCCAGCAGCGGGACACCTGGAAACACCATATATTTT.

This clone showed up just once. The gene calls are TRBV6-6 and TRBJ2-5, with 8 bases matching TRBD2. From germline, CDR1 is MNHNY and CDR2 SVGAGI (reference sequence). The CDR3 has 14 amino acids. V lost 7 bases and J lost 5; bases outside the gene matches: 9. The CDR3 is CASNTPGLGETQYF. In DNA, the CDR3 is TGTGCCAGCAACACACCGGGACTAGGGGAGACCCAGTACTTC.

The CDR3 region is CASRGGTDYGYTF. CDR3 DNA: TGTGCCAGCAGGGGCGGGACAGATTATGGCTACACCTTC. The chain joins TRBV6-1 to TRBJ1-2; the match to TRBD1 covers 7 bases. Germline V gene sequence: CDR1 MNHNS, CDR2 SASEGT. This CDR3 comprises 13 residues. The ends lost 6 bases at V and 5 bases at J; junction bases unmatched: 6.

The chain is built from TRBV6-6 and TRBJ2-7, with 12 bases identical to TRBD1. Looked up from germline, CDR1 is MNHNY and CDR2 is SVGAGI (reference sequence). This CDR3 contains 14 residues. The V and J ends lost 6 bases and 7 bases, in that order; junction bases with no gene match: 7. The CDR3 here is CASSSGQGAGEQYF. The CDR3 DNA is TGTGCCAGCAGCTCGGGACAGGGGGCGGGAGAGCAGTACTTC.

The V and J genes are TRBV28 and TRBJ2-3; possibly TRBD1 or TRBD2 for D (5 bases each). V dropped 5 bases and J dropped 5 bases, with 11 bases sitting between them. The CDR3 length is 13 residues. Germline CDR1 reads MDHEN; CDR2 reads SYDVKM. CDR3 protein: CASSRDRGDTQYF. DNA of the CDR3: TGTGCCAGCAGTCGGGACCGTGGAGATACGCAGTATTTT.

This clone was counted only a few times. V gene TRBV7-6 combines with J gene TRBJ2-3; no firm D call. Germline CDR1 is SGHVS and CDR2 is FNYEAQ. The germline V and J ends were trimmed by 5 bases and 1 base, with 7 bases remaining between them. This CDR3 comprises 13 residues. The CDR3 DNA follows: TGTGCCAGCAGCCAAGCACGCACAGATACGCAGTATTTT. Protein product: CASSQARTDTQYF.

The V and J genes are TRBV19 and TRBJ2-1; the match to TRBD2 covers 9 bases. The V and J ends lost 1 base and 7 bases, in that order; junction bases with no gene match: 5. This CDR3 spans 15 amino acids. CDR1 LNHDA and CDR2 SQIVND come from the germline V gene (reference sequence). The CDR3 nucleotides read TGTGCCAGTAGTATAGGCGGGGGGGCCAGGAATGAGCAGTTCTTC. Protein product: CASSIGGGARNEQFF.

This clone was picked up a small number of times. This chain uses TRBV20-1 with TRBJ2-7; D is uncertain. The V gene lost 2 bases and the J gene lost 6 bases, with 5 bases spanning the gap. Looked up from germline, CDR1 is DFQATT and CDR2 is SNEGSKA (reference sequence). This CDR3 is 10 amino acids long. CDR3 region: CSARLGEQYF. Written as DNA, the CDR3 is TGCAGTGCTAGATTAGGCGAGCAGTACTTC.

This clone was seen only a few times. This rearrangement joins TRBV6-1 to TRBJ2-5; tentative D call: TRBD2 (5 bases). Per the germline V gene, CDR1 is MNHNS and CDR2 is SASEGT. The CDR3 covers 16 residues. Trimming took 4 bases from V and 4 from J, leaving 19 bases between them. This CDR3 is CASSAVPITRRETQYF. The CDR3 DNA sequence: TGTGCCAGCAGTGCCGTTCCTATAACTAGGAGAGAGACCCAGTACTTC.

This clone appeared a single time. The V call is TRBV19, the J call TRBJ2-2; the match to TRBD1 covers 7 bases. The CDR3 extends over 14 amino acids. J lost 5 bases, V lost 4 bases, and 4 bases had no gene match. Germline-derived CDR1 and CDR2 are LNHDA and SQIVND (reference sequence). The CDR3 protein is CASSTNRGTGELFF. The CDR3 DNA is TGTGCCAGTAGTACCAACAGGGGAACCGGGGAGCTGTTTTTT.

This clone is labeled as medium-sized. Other nucleotide sequences from this sample produce the same CDR3. The rearrangement uses TRBV13 and TRBJ1-2; D is unresolved. Germline values: CDR1 PRHDT, CDR2 FYEKMQ (reference sequence). The CDR3 has 15 amino acids. Between the trimmed V and J ends, which lost 5 bases and 3 bases, there was a span of 16 bases. The CDR3 here is CASSPASPSYYGYTF. DNA of the CDR3: TGTGCCAGCAGCCCCGCCAGCCCCAGCTACTATGGCTACACCTTC.

The chain carries TRBV7-3 and TRBJ1-5; 8 bases agree with TRBD1. The CDR3 sequence is 13 residues long. Germline V lookup: CDR1 SGHTA, CDR2 FQGTGA. The junction had 4 bases not matched to a gene; V was cut back by 5 bases and J by 7 bases. The CDR3: CASSLGQGQPQHF. CDR3 coding DNA: TGTGCCAGCAGCCTAGGACAGGGCCAGCCCCAGCATTTT. The variable domain in full, completed from reference TRBV7-3 and TRBJ1-5, reads GAGVSQTPSNKVTEKGKYVELRCDPISGHTALYWYRQSLGQGPEFLIYFQGTGAADDSGLPNDRFFAVRPEGSVSTLKIQRTERGDSAVYLCASSLGQGQPQHFGDGTRLSIL.

J is TRBJ1-1 and V is TRBV10-2; D is unclear. V lost 3 bases to trimming and J lost 4 bases, with 6 bases between them. The CDR3 has 12 residues. Germline V gene lookup returns CDR1 WSHSY and CDR2 SAAADI. DNA of the CDR3: TGCGCCAGCAGTGACCGGGGCACTGAAGCTTTCTTT. Amino acid sequence: CASSDRGTEAFF.

J is TRBJ2-3 and V is TRBV21-1; the D segment call TRBD2 is taken from the table without a DNA check. TRBV21-1 is labeled a pseudogene. CDR3 size: 14 residues. CDR3 bases: TGTGCCAGCAGCAGGGCGGGGAGCACAGATACGCAGTATTTT. As protein: CASSRAGSTDTQYF.